One sample yielded the 27 T cell receptor beta chains listed below, sequenced in a study of T cells in Graves' hyperthyroidism and ophthalmopathy. Amplification yielded TCR beta CDR3 regions, with RNA transcripts as the source. With the HTBI primer set, the TCR CDR3 went through a first round of RT-PCR. One entry per CDR3 protein results from TCRdb running MiXCR on the multiplex PCR reads. The sample lists 480,000 or so distinct CDR3 sequences; approximately 48% were seen once. Material for sequencing was peripheral blood or thyroid tissue (not recorded which). These receptors originate from an adult woman with Graves' disease, either hyperthyroidism or ophthalmopathy (not recorded which).

This clonotype was recorded at least ten times. The chain links TRBV29-1 to TRBJ1-1, with 7 bases identical to TRBD1. The CDR3 is 12 amino acids. Looked up from germline, CDR1 is SQVTM and CDR2 is ANQGSEA. V lost 4 bases to trimming and J lost 1 base; unmatched junction nucleotides: 0. The CDR3 DNA follows: TGCAGCGTTGGACAGGGGAACACTGAAGCTTTCTTT. Translation gives CSVGQGNTEAFF.

The chain recombines TRBV29-1 with TRBJ2-5, with 8 bases fitting TRBD2. The CDR3 runs 14 residues. The trim removed 8 bases at V and 5 bases at J, leaving 13 bases unmatched. Germline V gene data show CDR1 as SQVTM and CDR2 as ANQGSEA. CDR3 residues: CSLMGRGVGETQYF. The CDR3 DNA is TGCAGCTTAATGGGGCGGGGGGTCGGCGAGACCCAGTACTTC.

This clonotype was observed at least ten times. The CDR3 DNA follows: TGTGCCAGCAGCCAAGAGGACGTGACTGAAGCTTTCTTT. As protein: CASSQEDVTEAFF. The chain couples TRBV4-2 to TRBJ1-1; D uncertain. Trimming took 0 bases from V and 5 from J, leaving 7 bases between them. Germline V gene data show CDR1 as LGHNA and CDR2 as YNFKEQ. The CDR3 contains 13 residues.

There are a few counts of this clonotype. The chain recombines TRBV20-1 with TRBJ2-7; 9 nucleotides match TRBD1. V lost 1 base, J lost 3 bases, and 4 bases stayed unmatched. The CDR3 runs 14 residues. Per the germline V gene, CDR1 is DFQATT and CDR2 is SNEGSKA (reference sequence). The CDR3 spells CSARGTGVGYEQYF. CDR3 sequence (DNA): TGCAGTGCTAGAGGGACAGGGGTAGGCTACGAGCAGTACTTC.

The J gene is TRBJ1-2, the V gene TRBV5-1; 9 bases align to TRBD1. CDR1 and CDR2 (germline): SGHRS, YFSETQ. With V trimmed by 4 bases and J by 8 bases, 6 bases remained unmatched. The CDR3 spans 13 residues. The CDR3 coding sequence is TGCGCCAGCAGCCTCCGGACAGGGGACGGCTACACCTTC. It yields the protein CASSLRTGDGYTF.

This clonotype has ten or more counts. V is TRBV2 and J is TRBJ2-5; 13 bases are a match to TRBD2. CDR3 length: 15 amino acids. V lost 5 bases to trimming and J lost 7 bases; unmatched junction nucleotides: 7. Germline values: CDR1 SNHLY, CDR2 FYNNEI. Here the CDR3 DNA reads TGTGCCAGCAGTCAGGGACTAGCGGGATCGGGGACCCAGTACTTC. Protein: CASSQGLAGSGTQYF. Using reference TRBV2 and TRBJ2-5 for the parts outside the CDR3, the full variable domain is EPEVTQTPSHQVTQMGQEVILRCVPISNHLYFYWYRQILGQKVEFLVSFYNNEISEKSEIFDDQFSVERPDGSNFTLKIRSTKLEDSAMYFCASSQGLAGSGTQYFGPGTRLLVL.

This chain uses TRBV29-1 with TRBJ2-5; tentative D call: TRBD1 (5 bases). Germline lookup yields CDR1 SQVTM and CDR2 ANQGSEA. CDR3 length: 13 amino acids. V dropped 6 bases and J dropped 3 bases, with 14 bases sitting between them. The CDR3 is CSVASIREETQYF. CDR3 in DNA: TGCAGCGTGGCCAGCATCAGGGAAGAGACCCAGTACTTC.

This clonotype was counted ten times or more. J is TRBJ1-2 and V is TRBV20-1; perhaps TRBD1 as D (5 bases). V lost 5 bases, J lost 1 base, and 11 bases lay in between. The CDR3 sequence is 13 residues long. Germline CDR1 and CDR2: DFQATT and SNEGSKA (reference sequence). The CDR3 DNA follows: TGCAGTGCTCTTACGGGGCATAACTATGGCTACACCTTC. Translating it yields CSALTGHNYGYTF.

The V call is TRBV2, the J call TRBJ2-5; TRBD1 aligns across 7 bases. The germline V gene has CDR1 SNHLY and CDR2 FYNNEI. V shed 1 base and J 9 bases; nucleotides not matched to a gene: 8. CDR3 size: 14 residues. CDR3 region: CASSEVTGDQPQYF. Here the CDR3 DNA reads TGTGCCAGCAGTGAAGTAACAGGGGATCAGCCCCAGTACTTC.

The V and J genes are TRBV7-9 and TRBJ1-2; tentative D call: TRBD1 (6 bases). The CDR3 length is 16 residues. Looked up from germline, CDR1 is SEHNR and CDR2 is FQNEAQ (reference sequence). V was cut by 4 bases and J by 3 bases, with 18 bases left in between. CDR3 coding DNA: TGTGCCAGCAGCTCCTTGCAGGGGATCGTCGACTATGGCTACACCTTC. It encodes CASSSLQGIVDYGYTF.

With regard to this clonotype: A read error may explain this, as a much larger clone is one base away. This chain uses TRBV20-1 with TRBJ2-7; 10 bases match TRBD2. The CDR3 consists of 14 residues. In germline, CDR1 is DFQATT, CDR2 SNEGSKA (reference sequence). CDR3 bases: TGCAGTGCTAGCCGGCTAGCGGGGGACTACGGGCAGTACTTC. This translates into CSASRLAGDYGQYF.

On this clonotype itself: An end of the junction differs from the germline gene, which may be a read error. The rearrangement joins TRBV7-9 to TRBJ2-2; 10 bases agree with TRBD1. The length of the CDR3 is 17 residues. The germline CDR1 and CDR2 sequences are SEHNR and FQNEAQ (reference sequence). CDR3: CASSQAPGQGIGGELFF. CDR3 bases: TGCGCCAGCAGCCAAGCCCCGGGACAGGGGATTGGCGGGGAGCTGTTTTTT.

The table lists this clonotype with many counts. The chain combines TRBV12-3 or TRBV12-4 with TRBJ1-2, with 9 positions matching TRBD1. V was clipped by 2 bases and J by 5 bases; unmatched bases: 9. This CDR3 is 16 amino acids long. The CDR3 DNA reads TGTGCCAGCAGTTTACCCCCGGGACAGGGAGATTATGGCTACACCTTC. Translating gives CASSLPPGQGDYGYTF.

V is TRBV3-1 and J is TRBJ2-7; no definite D call. V lost 6 bases to trimming and J lost 6 bases, with 15 bases between them. The germline gives CDR1 LGHDT, CDR2 YNNKEL (reference sequence). The CDR3 has 13 residues. DNA for the CDR3: TGTGCCAGCAGTGCCTCCGGGCTTCCCGAGCAGTACTTC. It yields the protein CASSASGLPEQYF.

This clonotype has only a few counts. The CDR3 nucleotides are TGTGCCAGCAGCCAGAAACAGGGTTCTTATGGCTACACCTTC. It specifies CASSQKQGSYGYTF. V usage is TRBV2 and J usage is TRBJ1-2; possible D gene TRBD1, 6 bases. The CDR3 contains 14 residues. The germline V and J ends were trimmed by 6 bases and 5 bases, with 16 bases remaining between them. Germline V gene lookup returns CDR1 SNHLY and CDR2 FYNNEI.

J is TRBJ2-7 and V is TRBV15; 9 nucleotides match TRBD1. Germline assignment: CDR1 LNHNV and CDR2 YYDKDF (reference sequence). This CDR3 has 15 amino acids. V was clipped by 3 bases and J by 6 bases; unmatched bases: 9. The CDR3 sequence is CATSSTRDREAEQYF. DNA of the CDR3: TGTGCCACCAGCAGTACGAGGGACAGGGAAGCCGAGCAGTACTTC.

As regards this clonotype: A much larger clonotype is one base distant, so this may be a read error. V usage is TRBV10-3 and J usage is TRBJ1-5; D not resolved. V dropped 0 bases and J dropped 6 bases, with 6 bases sitting between them. Germline V gene lookup returns CDR1 ENHRY and CDR2 SYGVKD. The CDR3 spans 13 residues. This CDR3 is CAISESRTQPQHF. The CDR3 DNA is TGTGCCATCAGTGAGTCACGGACTCAGCCCCAGCATTTT.

The rearrangement joins TRBV11-2 to TRBJ2-7; TRBD2 matches at 8 bases. The ends lost 1 base at V and 3 bases at J; junction bases unmatched: 8. Germline V lookup: CDR1 SGHAT, CDR2 FQNNGV. The length of the CDR3 is 16 residues. The CDR3 DNA sequence: TGTGCCAGCAGCTTAGTTTCTCAGCGGGGGAACTACGAGCAGTACTTC. Protein: CASSLVSQRGNYEQYF.

The chain uses TRBV12-3 or TRBV12-4 and TRBJ1-5; 7 bases align to TRBD1. V lost 4 bases to trimming and J lost 6 bases; unmatched junction nucleotides: 6. CDR3 length: 14 amino acids. CDR3: CASSSGTDTQPQHF. The CDR3 DNA follows: TGTGCCAGCAGTTCCGGGACAGATACTCAGCCCCAGCATTTT.

This chain connects TRBV10-3 to TRBJ1-3, with D uncertain. The CDR3 has 10 amino acids. The ends were cut back, 11 bases at V and 6 bases at J, with 8 bases in the middle. Germline values: CDR1 ENHRY, CDR2 SYGVKD. In DNA, the CDR3 is TGTGCCGTCGGGCAAAACACCATATATTTT. Translated, it gives CAVGQNTIYF.

This clonotype was recorded a few times. The chain recombines TRBV28 with TRBJ2-7, with unresolved D. V dropped 4 bases and J dropped 3 bases, with 16 bases sitting between them. This CDR3 comprises 15 residues. Germline CDR1 reads MDHEN; CDR2 reads SYDVKM. The CDR3 here is CASSSRALRGYEQYF. The CDR3 bases are TGTGCCAGCAGTTCCCGAGCCCTGAGAGGCTACGAGCAGTACTTC.

This clonotype has at least ten counts. The rearrangement joins TRBV29-1 to TRBJ1-5; the match to TRBD1 covers 8 bases. Germline assignment: CDR1 SQVTM and CDR2 ANQGSEA. The CDR3 extends over 13 amino acids. The junction had 4 bases not matched to a gene; V was cut back by 7 bases and J by 2 bases. The CDR3 loop is CSAADRGNQPQHF. CDR3 in DNA: TGCAGCGCCGCGGACAGGGGCAATCAGCCCCAGCATTTT.

CDR3 protein: CSASGLAGVWAYEQYF. The DNA for the CDR3 is TGCAGTGCTAGTGGACTAGCGGGAGTCTGGGCTTACGAGCAGTACTTC. V and J are TRBV20-1 and TRBJ2-7, with TRBD2 identical over 13 bases. The germline CDR1 and CDR2 sequences are DFQATT and SNEGSKA (reference sequence). CDR3 size: 16 residues. Trimming took 3 bases from V and 4 from J; bases not matched to a gene: 9.

In regard to this clonotype: Its ends do not fully match the called genes, so a read error is possible. The chain uses TRBV7-7 and TRBJ2-5, with 12 bases lining up with TRBD1. Per germline, CDR1 SSHAT and CDR2 FNYEAQ (reference sequence). The CDR3 runs to 15 residues. The CDR3 DNA follows: TGTGCTAGCAGCTTGGGACAGGGGGCGAAAGAGACCCAGTACTTC. Translated, it gives CASSLGQGAKETQYF.

The rearrangement uses TRBV4-1 and TRBJ1-5; D is undetermined. Germline loops: CDR1 MGHRA, CDR2 YSYEKL. The ends were cut back, 1 base at V and 4 bases at J, with 20 bases in the middle. CDR3 length: 18 residues. CDR3 loop: CASSQVAGRSKGNQPQHF. In nucleotides, the CDR3 is TGCGCCAGCAGCCAAGTTGCGGGTAGAAGTAAAGGTAATCAGCCCCAGCATTTT.

This chain connects TRBV25-1 to TRBJ2-7; 7 nucleotides align to TRBD1. The germline V gene encodes CDR1 MGHDK and CDR2 SYGVNS. The CDR3 has 13 residues. The V gene end was trimmed by 8 bases and the J gene end by 0 bases; junction bases not matched to a gene: 4. CDR3 bases: TGTGCCAGCCCCGGGGACAGCTCCTACGAGCAGTACTTC. Translation: CASPGDSSYEQYF.

This clonotype was detected a few times. The V call is TRBV6-1, the J call TRBJ2-5; the D gene is possibly TRBD2 (6 bases). The length of the CDR3 is 12 residues. The V gene's germline CDR1 is MNHNS and CDR2 SASEGT. V was clipped by 11 bases and J by 1 base, with 11 bases between them. The CDR3 DNA sequence: TGTGCCGCCCGGGACTCCCAAGAGACCCAGTACTTC. Residues: CAARDSQETQYF.